The 32 T cell receptor beta chains below come from one sample, sequenced in a study of monozygotic twins with inflammatory bowel disease. TCRdb re-called the 5' RACE reads; one entry per CDR3 protein, DNA not given. There are around 220,000 distinct CDR3 sequences in the sample, with under 8.5% held by the top ten. What was sequenced was blood. The receptors derive from a human donor with ulcerative colitis or Crohn's disease, or a healthy co-twin of an affected twin (not recorded which).

V usage is TRBV7-7 and J usage is TRBJ2-1; as DNA is missing, the TRBD1 call by TCRdb cannot be tested. In germline, CDR1 is SSHAT, CDR2 FNYEAQ (reference sequence). This CDR3 comprises 15 residues. This CDR3 is CASSRGIQEYNEQFF.

This chain connects TRBV5-4 to TRBJ2-1; the TCRdb D gene call, TRBD1, has no DNA to confirm it. The germline V gene encodes CDR1 SGHNT and CDR2 YYREEE (reference sequence). The CDR3 sequence is 14 residues long. The CDR3 spells CASSPPQQWNEQFF.

The chain combines TRBV5-1 with TRBJ2-2; with no DNA, the TCRdb D assignment of TRBD1 cannot be verified. Germline V gives CDR1 SGHRS, CDR2 YFSETQ. The CDR3 sequence is 15 residues long. This CDR3 reads CASSVQGLNTGELFF.

V is TRBV4-1 and J is TRBJ1-2. CDR3 length equals 15 residues. The germline CDR1 and CDR2 sequences are MGHRA and YSYEKL. The chain's CDR3 is CASSQDPTVNYGYTF.

V is TRBV7-2 and J is TRBJ1-2; there is no DNA to check the TCRdb D call of TRBD1. CDR1 SGHTA and CDR2 FQGNSA come from the germline V gene. The CDR3 runs to 15 residues. The CDR3 sequence is CASSLRQAVPGGYTF.

V is TRBV29-1 and J is TRBJ2-1; with no DNA, the TCRdb D assignment of TRBD1 cannot be verified. The CDR3 has 15 residues. From germline, CDR1 is SQVTM and CDR2 ANQGSEA. CDR3 protein: CSVVVMGGDYNEQFF.

The chain couples TRBV13 to TRBJ1-2. CDR3 length: 14 amino acids. Germline-derived CDR1 and CDR2 are PRHDT and FYEKMQ (reference sequence). The CDR3 is CASSSKTANYGYTF.

The chain is built from TRBV20-1 and TRBJ2-3; TCRdb selects TRBD2, and the lack of DNA leaves this call unchecked. From germline, CDR1 is DFQATT and CDR2 SNEGSKA (reference sequence). The CDR3 totals 14 residues. The CDR3 is CSASSGGLGDTQYF.

The chain links TRBV7-9 to TRBJ2-7; TCRdb names TRBD1, which stays unverified in the absence of DNA. This CDR3 comprises 15 residues. Per the germline V gene, CDR1 is SEHNR and CDR2 is FQNEAQ (reference sequence). Here the CDR3 reads CASSSGQAPTYEQYF.

CDR3 in amino acids: CASSSSDRGKEKLFF. The rearrangement links TRBV3-1 to TRBJ1-4; lacking DNA, the TRBD1 call made by TCRdb goes unchecked. In germline, CDR1 is LGHDT, CDR2 YNNKEL (reference sequence). CDR3 length equals 15 residues.

The rearrangement joins TRBV5-6 to TRBJ2-1. Germline V CDR1 and CDR2: SGHDT, YYEEEE. This CDR3 region has 16 residues. The CDR3 is CASSATGWSSYNEQFF.

The chain couples TRBV20-1 to TRBJ2-1; with no DNA, the TCRdb D assignment of TRBD2 cannot be verified. Germline V CDR1 and CDR2: DFQATT, SNEGSKA (reference sequence). The CDR3 is made up of 12 amino acids. The chain's CDR3 is CSARHGGTSQFF.

The J gene is TRBJ2-2, the V gene TRBV4-3; TCRdb picks TRBD1, but there is no DNA to check that call. The germline V gene encodes CDR1 LGHNA and CDR2 YSLEER. The CDR3 runs 16 residues. This chain's CDR3 is CASSLSTVANTGELFF.

The chain combines TRBV6-2 or TRBV6-3 with TRBJ2-1; TCRdb designates TRBD1, a call that cannot be tested without DNA. This CDR3 spans 15 amino acids. Germline V gives CDR1 MNHEY, CDR2 SVGEGT. CDR3 protein: CASSFRGRAYNEQFF.

The V gene is TRBV25-1, the J gene TRBJ2-3. CDR3 length: 13 amino acids. CDR1 is MGHDK, CDR2 SYGVNS, per germline. The CDR3 spells CASSGNWTDTQYF.

The CDR3 is CSAKIGETQYF. This sequence joins TRBV20-1 and TRBJ2-5. CDR1 is DFQATT and CDR2 is SNEGSKA in the germline V gene (reference sequence). The CDR3 is made up of 11 amino acids.

The CDR3 sequence is CASSLALGPSGAQETQYF. The chain carries TRBV5-4 and TRBJ2-5; the TRBD2 assignment by TCRdb is unverifiable without DNA. Germline-derived CDR1 and CDR2 are SGHNT and YYREEE (reference sequence). CDR3 length: 18 amino acids.

The chain combines TRBV5-1 with TRBJ1-2; checking the TCRdb D call of TRBD1 is not possible without DNA. Germline lookup yields CDR1 SGHRS and CDR2 YFSETQ. There are 15 residues in the CDR3. CDR3 region: CASSSEGDRGNGYTF.

CDR3 sequence reads: CASSQGGLAFYNEQFF. The chain carries TRBV3-1 and TRBJ2-1; with no DNA, the TCRdb D assignment of TRBD2 cannot be verified. There are 16 residues in the CDR3. CDR1 is LGHDT, CDR2 YNNKEL, per germline (reference sequence).

V is TRBV9 and J is TRBJ1-5. Germline CDR1 reads SGDLS; CDR2 reads YYNGEE. This CDR3 is built from 14 residues. The CDR3 here is CASSVRDGPGAQHF.

J is TRBJ2-1 and V is TRBV12-3 or TRBV12-4; there is no DNA to check the TCRdb D call of TRBD2. The CDR3 runs 14 residues. CDR3 residues: CASGAGTSYNEQFF.

The genes are TRBV5-1 and TRBJ2-7; the TCRdb D gene call, TRBD2, has no DNA to confirm it. The CDR3 loop spans 14 amino acids. Germline V gene data show CDR1 as SGHRS and CDR2 as YFSETQ. This chain's CDR3 is CASSLFAGGYEQYF.

The J gene is TRBJ2-1, the V gene TRBV4-2; TCRdb reports TRBD1, a call that lacks DNA to check it against. Germline V gene data show CDR1 as LGHNA and CDR2 as YNFKEQ. CDR3 size: 16 residues. This CDR3 reads CASSRIGGSSYNEQFF.

V is TRBV29-1 and J is TRBJ2-1; TCRdb picks TRBD2, but there is no DNA to check that call. The germline V gene has CDR1 SQVTM and CDR2 ANQGSEA. The CDR3 consists of 14 residues. The CDR3 region is CSAASGNSYNEQFF.

This chain connects TRBV20-1 to TRBJ2-1. The CDR3 is made up of 13 amino acids. Per germline, CDR1 DFQATT and CDR2 SNEGSKA (reference sequence). This CDR3 is CSAEHWQRYEQFF.

The J gene is TRBJ2-7, the V gene TRBV7-6; the TCRdb call, TRBD2, lacks DNA for checking. Germline V gene sequence: CDR1 SGHVS, CDR2 FNYEAQ. The CDR3 sequence is 14 residues long. CDR3 sequence reads: CASSLFAWRDEQYF. The variable domain in full, with the rest retrieved from reference TRBV7-6 and TRBJ2-7, is GAGVSQSPRYKVTKRGQDVALRCDPISGHVSLYWYRQALGQGPEFLTYFNYEAQQDKSGLPNDRFSAERPEGSISTLTIQRTEQRDSAMYRCASSLFAWRDEQYFGPGTRLTVT.

The chain joins TRBV7-3 to TRBJ1-1. In germline, CDR1 is SGHTA, CDR2 FQGTGA. The CDR3 length is 15 residues. The CDR3 sequence is CASSPHEGLNTEAFF. Using reference TRBV7-3 and TRBJ1-1 for the parts outside the CDR3, the full variable domain is GAGVSQTPSNKVTEKGKYVELRCDPISGHTALYWYRQSLGQGPEFLIYFQGTGAADDSGLPNDRFFAVRPEGSVSTLKIQRTERGDSAVYLCASSPHEGLNTEAFFGQGTRLTVV.

V and J are TRBV4-1 and TRBJ1-2; the TCRdb call, TRBD1, lacks DNA for checking. CDR1 and CDR2 from the germline V gene are MGHRA and YSYEKL. CDR3 length: 15 residues. CDR3 loop: CASSQDTGAGYGYTF.

The J gene is TRBJ1-1, the V gene TRBV20-1. Per the germline V gene, CDR1 is DFQATT and CDR2 is SNEGSKA (reference sequence). The CDR3 has 14 amino acids. CDR3: CSARGQLMNTEAFF.

The chain is built from TRBV3-1 and TRBJ2-1. The CDR3 has 14 residues. The V gene's germline CDR1 is LGHDT and CDR2 YNNKEL (reference sequence). CDR3 amino acids: CASSQDRVAYEQFF.

V usage is TRBV10-3 and J usage is TRBJ1-3. The length of the CDR3 is 11 residues. Germline V gene lookup returns CDR1 ENHRY and CDR2 SYGVKD. The CDR3 reads CAIGNGNTIYF.

The chain couples TRBV6-2 or TRBV6-3 to TRBJ1-1; TCRdb calls TRBD1, which cannot be checked without DNA. This CDR3 spans 12 amino acids. Germline CDR1 and CDR2: MNHEY and SVGEGT. CDR3 loop: CASTDRRGEAFF.